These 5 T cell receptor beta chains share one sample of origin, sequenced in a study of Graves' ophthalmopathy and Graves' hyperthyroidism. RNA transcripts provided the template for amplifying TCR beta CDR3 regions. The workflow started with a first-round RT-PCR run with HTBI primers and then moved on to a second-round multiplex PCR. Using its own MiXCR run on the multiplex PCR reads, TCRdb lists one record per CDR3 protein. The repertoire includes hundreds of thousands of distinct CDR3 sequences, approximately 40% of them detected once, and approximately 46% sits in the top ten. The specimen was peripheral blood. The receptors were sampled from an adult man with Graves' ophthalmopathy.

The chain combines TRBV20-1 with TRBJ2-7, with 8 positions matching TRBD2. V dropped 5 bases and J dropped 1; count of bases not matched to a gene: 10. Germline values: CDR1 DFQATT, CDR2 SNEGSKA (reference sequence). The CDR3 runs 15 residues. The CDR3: CSAHDFSGGSYEQYF. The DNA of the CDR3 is TGCAGTGCTCACGACTTCTCGGGGGGGTCCTACGAGCAGTACTTC.

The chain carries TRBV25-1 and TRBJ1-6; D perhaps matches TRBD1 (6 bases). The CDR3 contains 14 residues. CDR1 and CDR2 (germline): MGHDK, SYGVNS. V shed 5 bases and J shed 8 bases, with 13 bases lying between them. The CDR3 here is CASSFQGQYSPLHF. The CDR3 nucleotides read TGTGCCAGCAGTTTTCAGGGGCAATATTCACCCCTCCACTTT.

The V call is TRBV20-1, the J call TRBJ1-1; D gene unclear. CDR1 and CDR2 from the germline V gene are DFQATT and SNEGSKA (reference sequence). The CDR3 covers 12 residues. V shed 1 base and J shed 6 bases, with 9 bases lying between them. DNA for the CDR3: TGCAGTGCTAGAGGGACGTGGTCTGAAGCTTTCTTT. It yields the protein CSARGTWSEAFF.

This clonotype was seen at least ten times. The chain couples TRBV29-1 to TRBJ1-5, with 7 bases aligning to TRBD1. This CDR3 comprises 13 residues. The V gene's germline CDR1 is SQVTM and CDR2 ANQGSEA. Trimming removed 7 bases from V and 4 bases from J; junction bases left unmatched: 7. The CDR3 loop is CSAGGQGNQPQHF. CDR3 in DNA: TGCAGCGCAGGGGGGCAGGGTAATCAGCCCCAGCATTTT.

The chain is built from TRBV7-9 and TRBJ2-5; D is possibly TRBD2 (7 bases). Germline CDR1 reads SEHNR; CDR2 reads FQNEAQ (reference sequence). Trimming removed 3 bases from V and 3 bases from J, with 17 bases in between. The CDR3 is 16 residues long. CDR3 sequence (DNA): TGTGCCAGCAGCTTCTTTGGCGGGGGCCCAAAAGAGACCCAGTACTTC. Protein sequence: CASSFFGGGPKETQYF.